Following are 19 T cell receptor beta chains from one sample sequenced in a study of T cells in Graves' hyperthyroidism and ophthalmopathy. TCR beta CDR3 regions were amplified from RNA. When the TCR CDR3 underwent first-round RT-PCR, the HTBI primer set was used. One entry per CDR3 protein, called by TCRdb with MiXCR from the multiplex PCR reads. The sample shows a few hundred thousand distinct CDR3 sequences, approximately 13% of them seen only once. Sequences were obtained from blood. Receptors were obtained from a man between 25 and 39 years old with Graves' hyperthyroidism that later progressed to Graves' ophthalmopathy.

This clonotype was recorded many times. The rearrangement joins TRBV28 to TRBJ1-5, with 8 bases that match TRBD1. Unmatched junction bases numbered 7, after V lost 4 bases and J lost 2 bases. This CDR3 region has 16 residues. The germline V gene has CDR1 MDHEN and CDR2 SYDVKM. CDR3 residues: CASSSGQGSRNQPQHF. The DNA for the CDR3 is TGTGCCAGCAGTTCCGGACAGGGCTCTCGCAATCAGCCCCAGCATTTT.

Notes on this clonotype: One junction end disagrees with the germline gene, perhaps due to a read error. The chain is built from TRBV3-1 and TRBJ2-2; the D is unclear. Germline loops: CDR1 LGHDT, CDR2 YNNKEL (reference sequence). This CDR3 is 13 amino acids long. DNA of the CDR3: TGTGCCAGCACCCAACCCCGGGTCGGGGAGCTGTTTTTT. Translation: CASTQPRVGELFF.

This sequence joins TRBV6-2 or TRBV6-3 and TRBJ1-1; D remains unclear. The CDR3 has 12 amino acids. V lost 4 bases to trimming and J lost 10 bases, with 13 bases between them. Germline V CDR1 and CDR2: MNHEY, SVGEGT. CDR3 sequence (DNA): TGTGCCAGCAGTTGGGTTTCAGGTGGAGCTTTCTTT. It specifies CASSWVSGGAFF.

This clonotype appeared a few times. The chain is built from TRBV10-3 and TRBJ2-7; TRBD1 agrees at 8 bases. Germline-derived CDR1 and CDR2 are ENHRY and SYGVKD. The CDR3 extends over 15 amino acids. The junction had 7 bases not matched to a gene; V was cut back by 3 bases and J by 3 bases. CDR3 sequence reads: CAISDAGTGFYEQYF. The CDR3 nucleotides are TGTGCCATCAGTGATGCCGGGACAGGTTTCTACGAGCAGTACTTC.

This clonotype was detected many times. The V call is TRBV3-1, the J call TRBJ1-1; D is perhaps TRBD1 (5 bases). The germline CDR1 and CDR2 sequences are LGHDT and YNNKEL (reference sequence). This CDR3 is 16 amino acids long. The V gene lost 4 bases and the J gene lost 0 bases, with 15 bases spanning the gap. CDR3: CASSLRVQDLNTEAFF. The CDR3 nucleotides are TGTGCCAGCAGCCTCAGGGTACAAGATTTGAACACTGAAGCTTTCTTT.

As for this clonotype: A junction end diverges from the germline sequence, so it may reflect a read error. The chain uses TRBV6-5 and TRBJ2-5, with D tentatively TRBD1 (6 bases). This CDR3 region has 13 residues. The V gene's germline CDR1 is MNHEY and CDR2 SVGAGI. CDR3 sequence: CASGYRQGETQYF. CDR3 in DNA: TGTGCCAGCGGTTACAGGCAGGGGGAGACCCAGTACTTC.

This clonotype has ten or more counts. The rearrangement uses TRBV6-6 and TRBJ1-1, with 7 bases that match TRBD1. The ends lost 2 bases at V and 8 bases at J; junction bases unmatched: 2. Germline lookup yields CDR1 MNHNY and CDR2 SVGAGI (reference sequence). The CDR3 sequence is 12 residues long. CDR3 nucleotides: TGTGCCAGCAGTTACCTGGGACAGGAAGCTTTCTTT. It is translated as CASSYLGQEAFF.

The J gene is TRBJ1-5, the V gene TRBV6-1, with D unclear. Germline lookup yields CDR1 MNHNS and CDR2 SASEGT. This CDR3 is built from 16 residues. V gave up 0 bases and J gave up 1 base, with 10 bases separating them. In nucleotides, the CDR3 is TGTGCCAGCAGTGAAGCATTCTGGGTGAGCAATCAGCCCCAGCATTTT. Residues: CASSEAFWVSNQPQHF.

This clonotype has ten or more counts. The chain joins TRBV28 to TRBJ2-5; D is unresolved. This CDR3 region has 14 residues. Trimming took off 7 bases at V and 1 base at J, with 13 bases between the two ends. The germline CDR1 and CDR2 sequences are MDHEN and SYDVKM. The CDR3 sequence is CASTWTRLQETQYF. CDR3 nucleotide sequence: TGTGCCAGCACCTGGACGAGGCTCCAAGAGACCCAGTACTTC.

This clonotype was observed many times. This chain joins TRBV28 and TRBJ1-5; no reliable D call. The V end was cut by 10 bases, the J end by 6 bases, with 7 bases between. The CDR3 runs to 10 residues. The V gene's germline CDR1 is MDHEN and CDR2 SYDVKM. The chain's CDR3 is CATNSQPQHF. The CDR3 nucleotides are TGTGCCACTAATAGTCAGCCCCAGCATTTT.

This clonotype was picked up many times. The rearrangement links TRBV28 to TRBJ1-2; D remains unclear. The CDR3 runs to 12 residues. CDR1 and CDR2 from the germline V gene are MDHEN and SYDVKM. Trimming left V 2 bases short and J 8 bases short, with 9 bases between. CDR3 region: CASSLPTGGYTF. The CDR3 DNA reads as TGTGCCAGCAGTTTACCCACGGGGGGCTACACCTTC.

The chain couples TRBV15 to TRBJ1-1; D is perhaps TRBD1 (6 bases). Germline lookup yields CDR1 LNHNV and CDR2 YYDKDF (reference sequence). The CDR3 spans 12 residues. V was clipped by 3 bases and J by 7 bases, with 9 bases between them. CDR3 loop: CATSRRDNEAFF. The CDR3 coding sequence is TGTGCCACCAGCAGGCGGGACAATGAAGCTTTCTTT.

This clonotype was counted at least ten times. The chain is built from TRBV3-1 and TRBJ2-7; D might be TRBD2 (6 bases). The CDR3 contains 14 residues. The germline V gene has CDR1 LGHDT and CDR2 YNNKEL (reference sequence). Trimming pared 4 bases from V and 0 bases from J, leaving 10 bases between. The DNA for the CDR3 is TGTGCCAGCAGCCCACGGGAGAGCTCCTACGAGCAGTACTTC. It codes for CASSPRESSYEQYF.

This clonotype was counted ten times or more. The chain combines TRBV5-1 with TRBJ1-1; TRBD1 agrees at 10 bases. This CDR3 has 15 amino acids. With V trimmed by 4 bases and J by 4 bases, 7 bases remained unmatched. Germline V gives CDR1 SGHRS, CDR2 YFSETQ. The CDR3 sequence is CASSHTDRGRTEAFF. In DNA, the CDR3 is TGCGCCAGCAGCCATACCGACAGGGGGCGCACTGAAGCTTTCTTT.

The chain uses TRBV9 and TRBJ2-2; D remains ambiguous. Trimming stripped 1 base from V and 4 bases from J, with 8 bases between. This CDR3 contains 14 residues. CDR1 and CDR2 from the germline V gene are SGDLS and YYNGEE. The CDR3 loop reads CASSVMSVTGELFF. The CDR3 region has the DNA TGTGCCAGCAGCGTAATGTCGGTCACCGGGGAGCTGTTTTTT.

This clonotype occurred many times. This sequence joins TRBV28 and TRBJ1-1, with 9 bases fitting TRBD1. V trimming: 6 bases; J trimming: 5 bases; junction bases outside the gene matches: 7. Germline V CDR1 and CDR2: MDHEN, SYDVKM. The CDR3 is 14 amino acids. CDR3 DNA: TGTGCCAGCAGGCAAAGACAGGGGGGGACTGAAGCTTTCTTT. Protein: CASRQRQGGTEAFF.

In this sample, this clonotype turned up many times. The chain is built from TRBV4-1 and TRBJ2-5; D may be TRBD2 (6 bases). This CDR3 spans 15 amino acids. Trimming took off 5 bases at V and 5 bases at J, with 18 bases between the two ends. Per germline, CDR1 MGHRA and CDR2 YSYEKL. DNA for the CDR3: TGCGCCAGCAGCGACCACACTAGCATCCGGGAGACCCAGTACTTC. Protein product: CASSDHTSIRETQYF.

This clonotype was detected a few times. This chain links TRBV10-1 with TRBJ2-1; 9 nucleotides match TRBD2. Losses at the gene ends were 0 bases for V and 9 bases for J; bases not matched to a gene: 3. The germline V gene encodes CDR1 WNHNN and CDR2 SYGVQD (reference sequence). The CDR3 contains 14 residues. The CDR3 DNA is TGCGCCAGCAGTGAGTCAGGGACTAGCCGTGAGCAGTTCTTC. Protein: CASSESGTSREQFF.

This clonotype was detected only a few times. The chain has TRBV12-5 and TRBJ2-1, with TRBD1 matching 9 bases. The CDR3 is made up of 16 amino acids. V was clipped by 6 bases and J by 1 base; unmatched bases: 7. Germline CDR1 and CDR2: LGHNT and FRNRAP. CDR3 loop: CASGLRTGESYNEQFF. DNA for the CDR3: TGTGCTAGTGGCCTCCGGACAGGGGAATCCTACAATGAGCAGTTCTTC.